This T cell receptor (beta chain) was documented in a study of shared clonotypes between healthy human individuals. Study-level findings and limits: Relative to clonotypes present in all four donors, those not shared had lower generation probabilities. It was expected that sequencing depth would affect clonotype sharing among donors.

CDR1 LGHNA and CDR2 YSLEER come from the germline V gene. V lost 1 base to trimming and J lost 3 bases; unmatched junction nucleotides: 5. The CDR3 has 15 amino acids. Assay: immunoSEQ multiplex PCR; the TCRdb copy retains only in-frame clones and omits some. The table lists about 2 million clones, about 95% of them singletons. CD45RO-negative, CCR7-positively selected cells formed the naive CD8 fraction, excluding terminally differentiated effector memory CD45RA+ cells. Among the donors, all were Caucasian adults who lived in Nashville, Tennessee. About this clone itself: Its antigen is as yet unknown.

The receptor's source is a man younger than 30 in good health. The V call is TRBV4-3, the J call TRBJ2-7; 8 bases line up with TRBD1. Sequencing was performed on naive CD8+ T cells sorted from blood. For the CDR3, the DNA is TGCGCCAGCAGCCAAGTTCCAGGGGGCGGCTACGAGCAGTACTTC. This translates into CASSQVPGGGYEQYF.